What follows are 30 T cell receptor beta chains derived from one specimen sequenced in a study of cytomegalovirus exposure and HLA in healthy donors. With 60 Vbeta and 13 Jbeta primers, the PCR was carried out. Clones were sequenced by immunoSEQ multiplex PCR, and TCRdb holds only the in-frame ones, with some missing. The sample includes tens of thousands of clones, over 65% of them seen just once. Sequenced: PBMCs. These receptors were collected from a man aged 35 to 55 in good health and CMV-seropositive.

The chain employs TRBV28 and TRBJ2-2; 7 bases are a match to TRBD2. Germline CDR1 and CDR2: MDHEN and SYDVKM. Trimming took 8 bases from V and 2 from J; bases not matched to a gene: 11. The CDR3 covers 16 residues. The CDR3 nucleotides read TGTGCCAGCCTGAGTGTGGCTAGCGGAAACACCGGGGAGCTGTTTTTT. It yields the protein CASLSVASGNTGELFF.

CDR3 region: CASSPTGQGNGYTF. CDR3 nucleotides: TGTGCCAGCAGCCCGACCGGACAGGGGAATGGCTACACCTTC. The V call is TRBV7-3, the J call TRBJ1-2, with 9 bases lining up with TRBD1. The V segment lost 5 bases and the J segment 6 bases; nucleotides outside the gene matches: 7. CDR3 size: 14 residues. The germline V gene has CDR1 SGHTA and CDR2 FQGTGA.

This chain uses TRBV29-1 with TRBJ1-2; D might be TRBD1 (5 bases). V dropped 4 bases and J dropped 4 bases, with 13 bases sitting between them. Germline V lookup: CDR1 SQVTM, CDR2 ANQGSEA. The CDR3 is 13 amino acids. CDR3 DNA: TGCAGCGTTGGACAGATCACGGGCTATGGCTACACCTTC. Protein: CSVGQITGYGYTF.

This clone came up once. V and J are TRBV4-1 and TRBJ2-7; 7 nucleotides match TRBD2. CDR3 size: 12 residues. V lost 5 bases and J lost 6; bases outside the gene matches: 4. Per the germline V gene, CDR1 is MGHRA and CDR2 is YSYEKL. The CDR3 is CASSSREFEQYF. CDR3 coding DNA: TGCGCCAGCAGCTCGCGGGAGTTCGAGCAGTACTTC.

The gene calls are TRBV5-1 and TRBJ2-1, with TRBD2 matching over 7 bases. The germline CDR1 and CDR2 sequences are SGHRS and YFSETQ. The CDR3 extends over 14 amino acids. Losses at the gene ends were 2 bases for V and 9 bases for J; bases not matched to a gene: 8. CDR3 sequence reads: CASSFQAGNGEQFF. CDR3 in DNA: TGCGCCAGCAGCTTCCAAGCGGGAAACGGTGAGCAGTTCTTC.

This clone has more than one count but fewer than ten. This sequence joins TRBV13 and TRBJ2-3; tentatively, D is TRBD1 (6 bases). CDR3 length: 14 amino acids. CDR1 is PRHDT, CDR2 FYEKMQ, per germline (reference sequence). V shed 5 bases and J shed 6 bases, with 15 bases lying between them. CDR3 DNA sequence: TGTGCCAGCAGCGCCCGGGACATATTGGATACGCAGTATTTT. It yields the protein CASSARDILDTQYF.

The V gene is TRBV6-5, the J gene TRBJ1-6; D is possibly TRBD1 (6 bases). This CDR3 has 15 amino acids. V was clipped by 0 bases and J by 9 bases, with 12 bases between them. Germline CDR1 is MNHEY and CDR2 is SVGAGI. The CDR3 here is CASSYSTQGSSPLHF. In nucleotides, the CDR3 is TGTGCCAGCAGTTACTCGACGCAGGGGAGTTCACCCCTCCACTTT.

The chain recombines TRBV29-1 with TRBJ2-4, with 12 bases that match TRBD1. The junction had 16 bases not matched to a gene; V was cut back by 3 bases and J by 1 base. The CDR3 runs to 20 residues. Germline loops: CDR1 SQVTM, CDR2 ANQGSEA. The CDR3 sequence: CSVEYRPRDRGRTAKNIQYF. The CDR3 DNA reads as TGCAGCGTTGAGTATCGCCCCCGGGACAGGGGGCGTACGGCCAAAAACATTCAGTACTTC.

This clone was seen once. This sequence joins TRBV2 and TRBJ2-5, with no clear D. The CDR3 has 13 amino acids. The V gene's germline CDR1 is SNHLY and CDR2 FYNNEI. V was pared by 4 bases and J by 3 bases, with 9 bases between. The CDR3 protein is CASSALREETQYF. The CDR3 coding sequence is TGTGCCAGCAGTGCCCTAAGAGAAGAGACCCAGTACTTC.

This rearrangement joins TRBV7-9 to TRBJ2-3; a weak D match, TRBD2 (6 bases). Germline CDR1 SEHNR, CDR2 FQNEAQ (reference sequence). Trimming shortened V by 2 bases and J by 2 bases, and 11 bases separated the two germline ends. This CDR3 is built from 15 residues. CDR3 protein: CASSLRRGTTDTQYF. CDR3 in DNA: TGTGCCAGCAGCTTAAGGAGGGGAACCACAGATACGCAGTATTTT.

The CDR3 here is CASSSVLNTEAFF. CDR3 sequence (DNA): TGCGCCAGCAGCAGTGTCCTAAACACTGAAGCTTTCTTT. This sequence joins TRBV5-1 and TRBJ1-1; D is unresolved. The germline gives CDR1 SGHRS, CDR2 YFSETQ. Trimming pared 4 bases from V and 2 bases from J, leaving 9 bases between. The CDR3 spans 13 residues.

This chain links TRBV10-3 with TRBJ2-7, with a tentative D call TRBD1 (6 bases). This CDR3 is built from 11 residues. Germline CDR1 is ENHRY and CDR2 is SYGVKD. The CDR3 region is CSVGAGYEQYF. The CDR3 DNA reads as TGTTCCGTGGGGGCCGGGTACGAGCAGTACTTC.

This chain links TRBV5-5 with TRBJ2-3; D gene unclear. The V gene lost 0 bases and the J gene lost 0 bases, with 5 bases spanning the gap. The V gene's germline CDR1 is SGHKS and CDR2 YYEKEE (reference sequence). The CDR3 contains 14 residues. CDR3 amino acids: CASSLGASTDTQYF. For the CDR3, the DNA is TGTGCCAGCAGCTTGGGGGCGAGCACAGATACGCAGTATTTT.

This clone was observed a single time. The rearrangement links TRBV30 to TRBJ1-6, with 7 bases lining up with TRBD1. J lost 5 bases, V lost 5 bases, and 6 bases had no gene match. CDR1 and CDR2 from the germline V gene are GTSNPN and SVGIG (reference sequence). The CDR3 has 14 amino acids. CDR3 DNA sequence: TGTGCCTGGCTAACCACAGGGGATAATTCACCCCTCCACTTT. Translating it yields CAWLTTGDNSPLHF.

The CDR3 spells CASSLFGQGLYEQYF. The DNA for the CDR3 is TGTGCCAGCAGTCTCTTTGGTCAGGGGCTCTACGAGCAGTACTTC. This chain connects TRBV27 to TRBJ2-7, with a tentative D call TRBD1 (6 bases). V lost 5 bases to trimming and J lost 3 bases, with 17 bases between them. Germline CDR1 reads MNHEY; CDR2 reads SMNVEV (reference sequence). This CDR3 is 15 amino acids long.

The CDR3 here is CASTLRGQLNTEAFF. The CDR3 DNA reads TGTGCCAGTACCCTCCGAGGGCAGCTGAACACTGAAGCTTTCTTT. The chain employs TRBV19 and TRBJ1-1; no firm D call. Germline assignment: CDR1 LNHDA and CDR2 SQIVND (reference sequence). This CDR3 comprises 15 residues. Trimming left V 7 bases short and J 0 bases short, with 15 bases between. The entire variable domain, with the rest obtained from reference TRBV19 and TRBJ1-1, is as follows: DGGITQSPKYLFRKEGQNVTLSCEQNLNHDAMYWYRQDPGQGLRLIYYSQIVNDFQKGDIAEGYSVSREKKESFPLTVTSAQKNPTAFYLCASTLRGQLNTEAFFGQGTRLTVV.

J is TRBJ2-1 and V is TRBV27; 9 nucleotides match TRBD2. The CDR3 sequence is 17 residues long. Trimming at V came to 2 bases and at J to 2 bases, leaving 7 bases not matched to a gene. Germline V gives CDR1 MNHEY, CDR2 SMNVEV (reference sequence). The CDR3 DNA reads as TGTGCCAGCAGTTTACTAGGTAGCGGGGGCCCCTACAATGAGCAGTTCTTC. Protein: CASSLLGSGGPYNEQFF.

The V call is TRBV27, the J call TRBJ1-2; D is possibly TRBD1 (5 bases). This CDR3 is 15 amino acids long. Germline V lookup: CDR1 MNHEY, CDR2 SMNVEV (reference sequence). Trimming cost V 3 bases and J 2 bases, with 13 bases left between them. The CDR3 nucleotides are TGTGCCAGCAGTTTGTCAGGGTTCGGCAACTATGGCTACACCTTC. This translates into CASSLSGFGNYGYTF.

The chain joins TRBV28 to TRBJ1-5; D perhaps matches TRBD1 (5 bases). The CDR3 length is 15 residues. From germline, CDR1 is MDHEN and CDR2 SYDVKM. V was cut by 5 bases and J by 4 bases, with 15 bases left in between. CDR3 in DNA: TGTGCCAGCAGTCCCCATTTCGGGGGGAATCAGCCCCAGCATTTT. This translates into CASSPHFGGNQPQHF.

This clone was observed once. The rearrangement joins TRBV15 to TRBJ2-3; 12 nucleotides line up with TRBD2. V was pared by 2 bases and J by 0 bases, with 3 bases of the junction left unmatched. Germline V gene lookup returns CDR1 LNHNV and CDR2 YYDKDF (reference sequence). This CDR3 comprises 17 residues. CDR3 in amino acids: CATSRIGLAGSTDTQYF. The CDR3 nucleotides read TGTGCCACCAGCAGAATCGGACTAGCGGGGAGCACAGATACGCAGTATTTT.

CDR3 bases: TGTGCCAGCAGCCTCGGACTAGCTGTATACGAGCAGTACTTC. It translates to CASSLGLAVYEQYF. V gene TRBV11-2 combines with J gene TRBJ2-7, with 8 bases that match TRBD2. J was trimmed by 4 bases and V by 5 bases; bases with no gene match: 7. CDR3 length: 14 residues. From germline, CDR1 is SGHAT and CDR2 FQNNGV.

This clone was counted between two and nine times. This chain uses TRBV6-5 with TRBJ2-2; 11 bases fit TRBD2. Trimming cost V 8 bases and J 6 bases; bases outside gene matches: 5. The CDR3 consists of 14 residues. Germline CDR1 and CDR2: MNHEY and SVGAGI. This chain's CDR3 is CASGRTSGSGELFF. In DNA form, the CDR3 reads TGTGCCAGCGGACGGACTAGCGGGTCCGGGGAGCTGTTTTTT.

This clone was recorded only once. DNA of the CDR3: TGTGCCAGCAGCTTTTCAGATGAGCAGTTCTTC. It is translated as CASSFSDEQFF. The chain uses TRBV11-2 and TRBJ2-1; D gene uncertain. CDR3 size: 11 residues. The germline V gene has CDR1 SGHAT and CDR2 FQNNGV. Trimming pared 3 bases from V and 8 bases from J, leaving 5 bases between.

The CDR3 coding sequence is TGTGCCAGTAGTAAGACAGCTCTGGAAAACACCATATATTTT. Encoded protein: CASSKTALENTIYF. The V and J genes are TRBV19 and TRBJ1-3, with D possibly TRBD1 on 5 matching bases. Germline assignment: CDR1 LNHDA and CDR2 SQIVND (reference sequence). V lost 4 bases, J lost 6 bases, and 13 bases lay in between. CDR3 size: 14 residues. Full variable domain (missing parts from reference TRBV19 and TRBJ1-3): DGGITQSPKYLFRKEGQNVTLSCEQNLNHDAMYWYRQDPGQGLRLIYYSQIVNDFQKGDIAEGYSVSREKKESFPLTVTSAQKNPTAFYLCASSKTALENTIYFGEGSWLTVV.

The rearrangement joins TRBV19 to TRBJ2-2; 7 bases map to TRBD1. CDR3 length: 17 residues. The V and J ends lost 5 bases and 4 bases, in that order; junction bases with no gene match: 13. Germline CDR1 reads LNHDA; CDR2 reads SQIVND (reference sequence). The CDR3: CASSDPGLTGSTGELFF. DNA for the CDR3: TGTGCCAGTAGTGATCCCGGGTTGACAGGGAGCACCGGGGAGCTGTTTTTT.

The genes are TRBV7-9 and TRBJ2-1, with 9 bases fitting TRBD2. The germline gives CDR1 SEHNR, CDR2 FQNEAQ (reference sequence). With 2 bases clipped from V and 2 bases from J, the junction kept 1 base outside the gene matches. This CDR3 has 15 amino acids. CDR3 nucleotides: TGTGCCAGCAGCTTACCTAGCGGGACCTACAATGAGCAGTTCTTC. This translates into CASSLPSGTYNEQFF.

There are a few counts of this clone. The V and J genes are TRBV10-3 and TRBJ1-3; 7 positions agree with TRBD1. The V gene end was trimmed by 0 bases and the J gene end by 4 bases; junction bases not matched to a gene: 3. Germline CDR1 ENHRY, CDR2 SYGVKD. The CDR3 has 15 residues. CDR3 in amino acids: CAISESSGGGNTIYF. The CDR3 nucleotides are TGTGCCATCAGTGAGTCGTCAGGGGGAGGAAACACCATATATTTT.

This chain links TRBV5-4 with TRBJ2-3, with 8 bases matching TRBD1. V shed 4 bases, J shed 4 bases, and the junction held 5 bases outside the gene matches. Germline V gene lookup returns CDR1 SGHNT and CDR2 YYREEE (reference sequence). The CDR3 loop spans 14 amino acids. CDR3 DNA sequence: TGTGCCAGCAGCATAGGGACAGGCTCAGATACGCAGTATTTT. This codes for CASSIGTGSDTQYF. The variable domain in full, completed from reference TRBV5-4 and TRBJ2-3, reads ETGVTQSPTHLIKTRGQQVTLRCSSQSGHNTVSWYQQALGQGPQFIFQYYREEENGRGNFPPRFSGLQFPNYSSELNVNALELDDSALYLCASSIGTGSDTQYFGPGTRLTVL.

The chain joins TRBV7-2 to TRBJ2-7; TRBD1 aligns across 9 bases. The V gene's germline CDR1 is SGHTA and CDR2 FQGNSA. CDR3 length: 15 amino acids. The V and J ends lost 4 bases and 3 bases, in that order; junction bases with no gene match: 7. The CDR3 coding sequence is TGTGCCAGCAGCTCAAGGGCGGGACAGGGCTACGAGCAGTACTTC. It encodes CASSSRAGQGYEQYF.

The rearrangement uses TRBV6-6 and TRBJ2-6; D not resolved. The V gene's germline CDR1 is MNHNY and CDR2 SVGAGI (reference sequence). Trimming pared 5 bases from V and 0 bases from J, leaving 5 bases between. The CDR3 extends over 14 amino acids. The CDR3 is CASSQISGANVLTF. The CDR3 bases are TGTGCCAGCAGTCAGATCTCTGGGGCCAACGTCCTGACTTTC.